The T cell receptor (beta chain) described here comes from a study of T cells in localized non-small cell lung cancer. Study results and caveats: Uninvolved adjacent lung showed the highest T cell clonality, exceeding tumor. Greater T cell density in blood accompanied longer overall survival. Researchers found a median approximately 55 of the top 100 tumor clones in adjacent lung. Owing to sequencing of a solitary tumor region, heterogeneity cannot be discounted.

In this sample, this clone turned up once. Antigen unknown. V trimming: 6 bases; J trimming: 0 bases; junction bases outside the gene matches: 4. Germline CDR1 reads MDHEN; CDR2 reads SYDVKM. The length of the CDR3 is 14 residues. This table comes from immunoSEQ multiplex PCR, and its TCRdb copy is limited to in-frame clones, with some not included. Of about 43,000 clones listed, over 75% are singletons. This sample comprised PBMCs, obtained before any cancer treatment. The receptor's source is a woman aged 40-69 years with stage II lung adenocarcinoma. The chain couples TRBV28 to TRBJ1-2; 7 nucleotides line up with TRBD1. The CDR3 here is CASSLQGSNYGYTF. The CDR3, as DNA: TGTGCCAGCAGCCTACAGGGGTCTAACTATGGCTACACCTTC.